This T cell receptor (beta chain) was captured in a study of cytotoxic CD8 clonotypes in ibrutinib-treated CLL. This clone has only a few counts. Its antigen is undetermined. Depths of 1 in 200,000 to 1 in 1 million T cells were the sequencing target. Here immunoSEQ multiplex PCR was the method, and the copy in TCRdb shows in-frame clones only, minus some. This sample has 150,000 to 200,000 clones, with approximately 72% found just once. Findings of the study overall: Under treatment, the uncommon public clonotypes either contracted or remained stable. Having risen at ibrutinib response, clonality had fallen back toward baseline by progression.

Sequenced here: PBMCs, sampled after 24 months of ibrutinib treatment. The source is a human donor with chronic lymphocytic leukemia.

The CDR3 protein is CASSVGRVVGTDTQYF. The CDR3 bases are TGTGCCAGCAGCGTAGGGAGGGTGGTAGGCACAGATACGCAGTATTTT. V is TRBV9 and J is TRBJ2-3; TRBD2 might be the D (6 bases). Germline lookup yields CDR1 SGDLS and CDR2 YYNGEE. V lost 0 bases and J lost 1, with 12 bases in between. The CDR3 is 16 residues long.